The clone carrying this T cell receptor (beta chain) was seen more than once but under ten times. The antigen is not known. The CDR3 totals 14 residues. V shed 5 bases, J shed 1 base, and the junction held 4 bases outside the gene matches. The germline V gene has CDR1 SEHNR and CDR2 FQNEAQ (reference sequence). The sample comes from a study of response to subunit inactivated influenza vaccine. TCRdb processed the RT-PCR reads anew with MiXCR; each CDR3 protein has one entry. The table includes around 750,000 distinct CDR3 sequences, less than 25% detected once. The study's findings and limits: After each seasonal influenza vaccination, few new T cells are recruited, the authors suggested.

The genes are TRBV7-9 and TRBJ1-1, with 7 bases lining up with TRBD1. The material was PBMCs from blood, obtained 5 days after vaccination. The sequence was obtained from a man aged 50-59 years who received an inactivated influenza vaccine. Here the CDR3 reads CASSRGTENTEAFF. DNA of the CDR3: TGTGCCAGCAGCCGCGGGACAGAGAACACTGAAGCTTTCTTT.